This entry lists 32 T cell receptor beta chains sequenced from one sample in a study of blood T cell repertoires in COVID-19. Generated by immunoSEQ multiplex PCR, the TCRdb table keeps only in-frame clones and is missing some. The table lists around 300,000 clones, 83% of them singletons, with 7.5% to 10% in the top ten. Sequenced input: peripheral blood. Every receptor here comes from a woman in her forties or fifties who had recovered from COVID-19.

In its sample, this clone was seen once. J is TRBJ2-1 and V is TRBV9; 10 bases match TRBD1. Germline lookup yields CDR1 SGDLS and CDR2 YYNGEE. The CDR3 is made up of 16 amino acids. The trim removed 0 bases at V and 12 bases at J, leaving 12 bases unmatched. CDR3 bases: TGTGCCAGCAGCGTAGGGACAGGGGGGGTAGTTGAGGTGCAGTTCTTC. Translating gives CASSVGTGGVVEVQFF.

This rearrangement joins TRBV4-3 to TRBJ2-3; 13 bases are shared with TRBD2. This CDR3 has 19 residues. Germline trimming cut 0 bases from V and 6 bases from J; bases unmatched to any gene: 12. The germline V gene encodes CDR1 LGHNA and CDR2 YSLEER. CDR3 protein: CASSQDLVRTSGRGDTQYF. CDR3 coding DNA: TGCGCCAGCAGCCAAGACTTGGTTAGGACTAGCGGGAGAGGGGATACGCAGTATTTT.

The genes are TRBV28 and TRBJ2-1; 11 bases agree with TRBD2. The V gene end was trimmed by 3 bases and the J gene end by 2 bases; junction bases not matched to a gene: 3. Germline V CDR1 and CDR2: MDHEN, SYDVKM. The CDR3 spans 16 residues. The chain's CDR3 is CASSFRLAGPYNEQFF. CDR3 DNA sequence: TGTGCCAGCAGTTTCAGACTAGCGGGACCCTACAATGAGCAGTTCTTC.

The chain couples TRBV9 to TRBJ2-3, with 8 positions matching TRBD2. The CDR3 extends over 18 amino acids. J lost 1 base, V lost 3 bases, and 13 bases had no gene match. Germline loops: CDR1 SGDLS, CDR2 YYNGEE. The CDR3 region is CASSARGGLAGRTDTQYF. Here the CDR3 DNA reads TGTGCCAGCAGCGCGAGGGGAGGTTTAGCGGGGCGCACAGATACGCAGTATTTT.

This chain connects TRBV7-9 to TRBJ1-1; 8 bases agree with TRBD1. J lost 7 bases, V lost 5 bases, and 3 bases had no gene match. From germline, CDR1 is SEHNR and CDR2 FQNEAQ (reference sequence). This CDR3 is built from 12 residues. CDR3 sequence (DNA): TGTGCCAGCAGCCACGGGACAGGTGAAGCTTTCTTT. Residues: CASSHGTGEAFF.

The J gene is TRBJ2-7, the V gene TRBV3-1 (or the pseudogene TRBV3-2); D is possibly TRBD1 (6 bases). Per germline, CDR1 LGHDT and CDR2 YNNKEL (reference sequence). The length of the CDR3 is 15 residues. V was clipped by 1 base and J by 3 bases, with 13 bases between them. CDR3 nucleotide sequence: TGTGCCAGCAGCCAAGCCCGTGGACAGATCTACGAGCAGTACTTC. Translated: CASSQARGQIYEQYF.

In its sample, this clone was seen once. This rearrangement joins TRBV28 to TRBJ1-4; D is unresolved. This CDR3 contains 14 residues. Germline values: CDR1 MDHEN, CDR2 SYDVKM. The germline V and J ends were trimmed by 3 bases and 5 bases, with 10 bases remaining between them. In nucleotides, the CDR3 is TGTGCCAGCAGTTTTCGGGAACAAAATGAAAAACTGTTTTTT. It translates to CASSFREQNEKLFF.

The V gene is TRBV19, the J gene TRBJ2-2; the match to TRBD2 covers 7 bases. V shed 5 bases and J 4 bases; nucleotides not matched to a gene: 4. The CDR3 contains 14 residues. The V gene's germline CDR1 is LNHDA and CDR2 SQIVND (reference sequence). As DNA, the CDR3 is TGTGCCAGTAGTCCGCGGGAGCCCACCGGGGAGCTGTTTTTT. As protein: CASSPREPTGELFF. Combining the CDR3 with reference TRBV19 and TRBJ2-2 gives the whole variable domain DGGITQSPKYLFRKEGQNVTLSCEQNLNHDAMYWYRQDPGQGLRLIYYSQIVNDFQKGDIAEGYSVSREKKESFPLTVTSAQKNPTAFYLCASSPREPTGELFFGEGSRLTVL.

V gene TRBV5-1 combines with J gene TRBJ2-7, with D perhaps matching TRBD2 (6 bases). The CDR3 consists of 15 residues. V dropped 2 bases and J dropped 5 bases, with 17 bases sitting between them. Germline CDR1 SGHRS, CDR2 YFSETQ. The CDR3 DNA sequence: TGCGCCAGCAGCTTCTATCGGCGGGGTATGAACGAGCAGTACTTC. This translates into CASSFYRRGMNEQYF.

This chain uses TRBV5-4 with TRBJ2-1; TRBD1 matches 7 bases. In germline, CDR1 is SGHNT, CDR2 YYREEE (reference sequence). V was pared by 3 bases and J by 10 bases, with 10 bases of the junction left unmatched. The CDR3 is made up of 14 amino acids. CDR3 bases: TGTGCCAGCAGCTCCAATACAGGGGCCGGGGAGCAGTTCTTC. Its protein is CASSSNTGAGEQFF.

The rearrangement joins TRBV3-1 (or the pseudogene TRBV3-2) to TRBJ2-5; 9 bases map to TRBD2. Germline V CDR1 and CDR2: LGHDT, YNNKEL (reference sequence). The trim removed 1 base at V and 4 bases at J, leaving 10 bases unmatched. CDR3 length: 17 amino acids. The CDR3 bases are TGTGCCAGCAGCCAAGCACTTAGCGGGAGAGGGGGAGAGACCCAGTACTTC. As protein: CASSQALSGRGGETQYF.

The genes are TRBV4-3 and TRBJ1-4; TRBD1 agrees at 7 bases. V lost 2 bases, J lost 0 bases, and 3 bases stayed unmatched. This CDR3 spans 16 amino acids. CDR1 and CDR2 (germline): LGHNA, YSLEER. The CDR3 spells CASSQRGQTTNEKLFF. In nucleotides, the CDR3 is TGCGCCAGCAGCCAAAGGGGACAGACAACTAATGAAAAACTGTTTTTT.

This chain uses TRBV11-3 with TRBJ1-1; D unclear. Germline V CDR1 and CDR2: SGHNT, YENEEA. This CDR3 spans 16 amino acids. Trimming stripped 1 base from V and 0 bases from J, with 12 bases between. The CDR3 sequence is CASSLGTQDMNTEAFF. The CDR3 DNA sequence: TGTGCCAGCAGCTTAGGCACTCAAGACATGAACACTGAAGCTTTCTTT.

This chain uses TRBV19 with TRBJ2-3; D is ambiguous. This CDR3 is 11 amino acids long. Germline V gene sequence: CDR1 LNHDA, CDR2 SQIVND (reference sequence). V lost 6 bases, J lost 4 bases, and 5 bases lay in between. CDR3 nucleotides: TGTGCCAGTAGAGCTGCAGATACGCAGTATTTT. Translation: CASRAADTQYF. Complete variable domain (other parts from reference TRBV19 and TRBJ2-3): DGGITQSPKYLFRKEGQNVTLSCEQNLNHDAMYWYRQDPGQGLRLIYYSQIVNDFQKGDIAEGYSVSREKKESFPLTVTSAQKNPTAFYLCASRAADTQYFGPGTRLTVL.

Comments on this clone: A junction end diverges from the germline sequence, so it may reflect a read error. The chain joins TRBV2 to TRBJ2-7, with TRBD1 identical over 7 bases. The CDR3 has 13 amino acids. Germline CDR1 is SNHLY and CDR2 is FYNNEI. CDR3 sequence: CASSEDRVYEQYF. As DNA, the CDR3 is TGTGCCAGCAGCGAAGACAGGGTCTACGAGCAGTACTTC.

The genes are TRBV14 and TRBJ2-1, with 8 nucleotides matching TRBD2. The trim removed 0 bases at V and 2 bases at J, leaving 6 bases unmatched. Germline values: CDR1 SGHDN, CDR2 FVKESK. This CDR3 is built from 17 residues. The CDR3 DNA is TGTGCCAGCAGCCAAGACGAACCAGCGGGGGCCTACAATGAGCAGTTCTTC. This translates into CASSQDEPAGAYNEQFF.

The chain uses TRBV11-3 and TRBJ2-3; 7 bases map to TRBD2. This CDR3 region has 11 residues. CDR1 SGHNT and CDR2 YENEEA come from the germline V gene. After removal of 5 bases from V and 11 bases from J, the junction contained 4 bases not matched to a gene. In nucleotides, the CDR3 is TGTGCCAGCAGCCCCCGGGAGGAGCAGTATTTT. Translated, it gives CASSPREEQYF.

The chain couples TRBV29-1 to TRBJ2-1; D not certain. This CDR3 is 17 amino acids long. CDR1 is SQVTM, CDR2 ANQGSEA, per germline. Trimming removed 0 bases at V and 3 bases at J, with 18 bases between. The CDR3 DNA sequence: TGCAGCGTTGAAGATCTGAGTGGGCAGGTTCTCTACAATGAGCAGTTCTTC. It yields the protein CSVEDLSGQVLYNEQFF.

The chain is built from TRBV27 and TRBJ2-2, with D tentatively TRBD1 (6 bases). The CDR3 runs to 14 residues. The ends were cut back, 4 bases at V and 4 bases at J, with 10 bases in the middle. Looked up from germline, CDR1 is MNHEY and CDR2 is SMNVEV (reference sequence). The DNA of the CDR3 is TGTGCCAGCAGTTCTCAGGGGACCACCGGGGAGCTGTTTTTT. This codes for CASSSQGTTGELFF.

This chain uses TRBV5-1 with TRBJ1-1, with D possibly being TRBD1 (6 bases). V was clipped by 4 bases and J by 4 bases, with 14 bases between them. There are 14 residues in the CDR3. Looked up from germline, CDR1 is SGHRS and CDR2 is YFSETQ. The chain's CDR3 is CASSQDRPGTEAFF. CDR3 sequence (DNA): TGCGCCAGCAGCCAAGACAGGCCGGGCACTGAAGCTTTCTTT.

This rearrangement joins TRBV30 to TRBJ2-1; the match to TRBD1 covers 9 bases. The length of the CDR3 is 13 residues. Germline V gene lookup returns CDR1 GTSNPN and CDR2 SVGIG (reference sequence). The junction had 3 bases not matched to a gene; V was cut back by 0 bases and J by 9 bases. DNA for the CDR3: TGTGCCTGGAGTGTTACAGGGGGCACTGAGCAGTTCTTC. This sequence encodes CAWSVTGGTEQFF.

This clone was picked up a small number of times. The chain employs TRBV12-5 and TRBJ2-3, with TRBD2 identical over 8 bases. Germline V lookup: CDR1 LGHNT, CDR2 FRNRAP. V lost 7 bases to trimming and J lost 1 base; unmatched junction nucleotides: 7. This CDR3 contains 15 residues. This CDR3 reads CASAKRSGGTDTQYF. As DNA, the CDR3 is TGTGCTAGTGCAAAACGTAGCGGGGGCACAGATACGCAGTATTTT.

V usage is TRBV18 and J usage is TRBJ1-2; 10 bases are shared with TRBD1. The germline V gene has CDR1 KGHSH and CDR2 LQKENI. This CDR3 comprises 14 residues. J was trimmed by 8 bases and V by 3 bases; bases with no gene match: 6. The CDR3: CASSPGQGKEGYTF. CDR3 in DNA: TGTGCCAGCTCACCGGGACAGGGGAAGGAGGGCTACACCTTC.

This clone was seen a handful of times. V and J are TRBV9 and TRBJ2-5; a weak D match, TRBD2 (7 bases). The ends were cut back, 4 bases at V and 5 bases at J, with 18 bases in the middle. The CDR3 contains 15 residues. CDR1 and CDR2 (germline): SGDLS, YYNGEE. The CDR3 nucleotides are TGTGCCAGCAGCCGATCCGGGGGGCCATTTGAGACCCAGTACTTC. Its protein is CASSRSGGPFETQYF.

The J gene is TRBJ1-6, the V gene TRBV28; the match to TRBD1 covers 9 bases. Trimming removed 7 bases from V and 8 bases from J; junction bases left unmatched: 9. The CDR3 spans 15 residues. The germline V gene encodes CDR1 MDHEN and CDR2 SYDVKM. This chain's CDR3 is CASNTGGFSHSPLHF. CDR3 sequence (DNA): TGTGCCAGCAACACAGGGGGCTTCTCCCATTCACCCCTCCACTTT.

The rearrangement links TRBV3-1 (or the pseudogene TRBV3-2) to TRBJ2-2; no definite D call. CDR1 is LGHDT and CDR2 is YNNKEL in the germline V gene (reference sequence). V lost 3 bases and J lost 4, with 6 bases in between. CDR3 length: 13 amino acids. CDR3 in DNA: TGTGCCAGCAGCCACTTGAGCACCGGGGAGCTGTTTTTT. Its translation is CASSHLSTGELFF.

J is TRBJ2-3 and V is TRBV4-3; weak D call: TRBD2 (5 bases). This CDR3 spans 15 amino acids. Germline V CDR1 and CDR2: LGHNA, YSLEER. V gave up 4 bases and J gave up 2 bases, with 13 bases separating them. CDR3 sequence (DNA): TGCGCCAGCAGCCTGAGGGCAGCCTCCACAGATACGCAGTATTTT. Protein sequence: CASSLRAASTDTQYF.

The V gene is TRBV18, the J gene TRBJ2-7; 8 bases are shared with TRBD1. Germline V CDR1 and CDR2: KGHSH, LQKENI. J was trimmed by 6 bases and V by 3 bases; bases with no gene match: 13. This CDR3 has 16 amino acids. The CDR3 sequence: CASSPPKDRASAEQYF. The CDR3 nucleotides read TGTGCCAGCTCACCCCCTAAGGACAGGGCGTCCGCCGAGCAGTACTTC. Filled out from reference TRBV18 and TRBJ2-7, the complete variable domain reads NAGVMQNPRHLVRRRGQEARLRCSPMKGHSHVYWYRQLPEEGLKFMVYLQKENIIDESGMPKERFSAEFPKEGPSILRIQQVVRGDSAAYFCASSPPKDRASAEQYFGPGTRLTVT.

The CDR3 loop is CASRRRAGVDYEQYF. DNA of the CDR3: TGTGCCAGCAGACGCCGAGCGGGAGTGGACTACGAGCAGTACTTC. The rearrangement links TRBV28 to TRBJ2-7, with 8 bases fitting TRBD2. The CDR3 runs to 15 residues. The junction had 10 bases not matched to a gene; V was cut back by 6 bases and J by 3 bases. Germline-derived CDR1 and CDR2 are MDHEN and SYDVKM.

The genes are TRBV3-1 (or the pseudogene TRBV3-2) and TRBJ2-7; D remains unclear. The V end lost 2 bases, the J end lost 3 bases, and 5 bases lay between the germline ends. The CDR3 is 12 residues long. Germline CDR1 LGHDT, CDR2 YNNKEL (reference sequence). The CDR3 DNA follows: TGTGCCAGCAGCCAATCCTTCTACGAGCAGTACTTC. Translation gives CASSQSFYEQYF.

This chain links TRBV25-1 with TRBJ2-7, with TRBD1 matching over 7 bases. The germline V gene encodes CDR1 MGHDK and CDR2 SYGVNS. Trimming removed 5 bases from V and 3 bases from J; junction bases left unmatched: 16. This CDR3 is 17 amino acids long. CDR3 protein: CASSLGLDRNRGYEQYF. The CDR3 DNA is TGTGCCAGCAGTCTGGGGTTGGACCGGAACAGGGGCTACGAGCAGTACTTC.

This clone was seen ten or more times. The CDR3 spells CATSFSPGTEAFF. CDR3 sequence (DNA): TGTGCCACCTCGTTCTCGCCGGGCACTGAAGCTTTCTTT. The chain has TRBV2 and TRBJ1-1, with D uncertain. Germline V gene data show CDR1 as SNHLY and CDR2 as FYNNEI. Trimming took 10 bases from V and 4 from J, leaving 16 bases between them. The CDR3 consists of 13 residues.